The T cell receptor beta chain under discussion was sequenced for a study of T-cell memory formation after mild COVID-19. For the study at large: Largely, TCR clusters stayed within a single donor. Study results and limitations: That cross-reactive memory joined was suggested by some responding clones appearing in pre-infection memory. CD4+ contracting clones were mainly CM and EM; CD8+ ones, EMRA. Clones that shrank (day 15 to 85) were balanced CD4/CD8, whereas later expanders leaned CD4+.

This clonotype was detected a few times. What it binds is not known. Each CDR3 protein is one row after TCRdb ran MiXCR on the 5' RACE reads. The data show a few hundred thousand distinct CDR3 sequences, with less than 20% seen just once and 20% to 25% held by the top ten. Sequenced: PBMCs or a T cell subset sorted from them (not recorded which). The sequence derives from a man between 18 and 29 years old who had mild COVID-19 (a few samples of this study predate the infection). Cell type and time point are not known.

For the CDR3, the DNA is TGTGCCAGCAGCTTAGACTACAGCTCACCCCTCCACTTT. Protein: CASSLDYSSPLHF. This chain connects TRBV11-2 to TRBJ1-6, with unresolved D. The germline CDR1 and CDR2 sequences are SGHAT and FQNNGV. The CDR3 runs to 13 residues. With 0 bases removed from V and 10 bases from J, the gap between germline ends came to 7 bases.